This passage covers 14 T cell receptor beta chains from one sample sequenced in a study of blood T cell repertoires in COVID-19 (TCRdb year 2020). The method was the immunoSEQ multiplex PCR assay. The clones in this table, taken by TCRdb from immuneACCESS, are in-frame only. Not every clone is retained; where verified, under half of the shortfall comes from an unresolved V gene, and the cause of the rest is unknown. The sample profile shows about 120,000 clones; roughly nine tenths of them were found once. The leading ten clones occupy 1.5% to 2% of the sample. Sequenced sample: peripheral blood. The receptors were gathered from a human donor with active COVID-19. The donor label of this sample is uncertain.

The chain couples TRBV6-2 or TRBV6-3 to TRBJ2-3; D is uncertain. The V end lost 5 bases, the J end lost 3 bases, and 6 bases lay between the germline ends. Looked up from germline, CDR1 is MNHEY and CDR2 is SVGEGT. The CDR3 runs 12 residues. The CDR3 protein is CASSQTTDTQYF. CDR3 DNA sequence: TGTGCCAGCAGTCAGACTACAGATACGCAGTATTTT.

The chain has TRBV28 and TRBJ1-1, with D tentatively TRBD1 (6 bases). Germline loops: CDR1 MDHEN, CDR2 SYDVKM. Trimming took 2 bases from V and 5 from J, leaving 9 bases between them. The CDR3 has 13 amino acids. CDR3 coding DNA: TGTGCCAGCAGTTTACAGGGGATTACTGAAGCTTTCTTT. It is translated as CASSLQGITEAFF.

This clone has a handful of counts. The chain joins TRBV2 to TRBJ1-4, with TRBD1 as a possible D gene (5 bases). Germline CDR1 and CDR2: SNHLY and FYNNEI. Trimming removed 3 bases at V and 4 bases at J, with 18 bases between. The CDR3 length is 17 residues. CDR3 region: CASSDLSRARGNEKLFF. The CDR3 coding sequence is TGTGCCAGCAGTGATCTTAGCAGGGCCCGTGGTAATGAAAAACTGTTTTTT.

The chain is built from TRBV7-8 and TRBJ2-5, with 9 bases matching TRBD1. Germline V CDR1 and CDR2: SGHVS, FQNEAQ. The CDR3 extends over 16 amino acids. V trimming: 0 bases; J trimming: 0 bases; junction bases outside the gene matches: 2. The CDR3 nucleotides are TGTGCCAGCAGCTTAGCCGGGACAGGGTACCAAGAGACCCAGTACTTC. This gives the protein CASSLAGTGYQETQYF. The full variable domain, completed using reference TRBV7-8 and TRBJ2-5, is GAGVSQSPRYKVAKRGQDVALRCDPISGHVSLFWYQQALGQGPEFLTYFQNEAQLDKSGLPSDRFFAERPEGSVSTLKIQRTQQEDSAVYLCASSLAGTGYQETQYFGPGTRLLVL.

V gene TRBV6-5 combines with J gene TRBJ1-6; D remains unclear. V lost 5 bases to trimming and J lost 6 bases, with 14 bases between them. Germline assignment: CDR1 MNHEY and CDR2 SVGAGI. The CDR3 runs to 15 residues. The CDR3 is CASSNAGLVNSPLHF. CDR3 coding DNA: TGTGCCAGCAGTAACGCAGGCTTAGTTAATTCACCCCTCCACTTT.

The chain is built from TRBV3-1 (or the pseudogene TRBV3-2) and TRBJ1-1, with 10 bases that match TRBD1. V lost 2 bases and J lost 0; bases outside the gene matches: 6. CDR3 length equals 17 residues. Germline V gene sequence: CDR1 LGHDT, CDR2 YNNKEL (reference sequence). This chain's CDR3 is CASSQTGTGVLNTEAFF. The CDR3, as DNA: TGTGCCAGCAGCCAAACCGGGACAGGGGTCCTGAACACTGAAGCTTTCTTT.

The chain is built from TRBV11-2 and TRBJ2-1; TRBD2 matches 9 bases. The length of the CDR3 is 16 residues. After removal of 5 bases from V and 8 bases from J, the junction contained 13 bases not matched to a gene. The germline gives CDR1 SGHAT, CDR2 FQNNGV. The CDR3 DNA sequence: TGTGCCAGCAGCCCAATGGGCGGGGGGGCCTTGGATGAGCAGTTCTTC. Protein product: CASSPMGGGALDEQFF.

The gene calls are TRBV13 and TRBJ2-3; weak D call: TRBD1 (5 bases). The CDR3 spans 15 residues. Germline lookup yields CDR1 PRHDT and CDR2 FYEKMQ (reference sequence). V was clipped by 5 bases and J by 3 bases, with 15 bases between them. CDR3 nucleotides: TGTGCCAGCAGCCCGGTAGGGGAAAAGACAGATACGCAGTATTTT. It translates to CASSPVGEKTDTQYF. The variable domain in full, completed from reference TRBV13 and TRBJ2-3, reads AAGVIQSPRHLIKEKRETATLKCYPIPRHDTVYWYQQGPGQDPQFLISFYEKMQSDKGSIPDRFSAQQFSDYHSELNMSSLELGDSALYFCASSPVGEKTDTQYFGPGTRLTVL.

The chain couples TRBV6-2 or TRBV6-3 to TRBJ1-6; TRBD1 agrees at 9 bases. This CDR3 is built from 16 residues. J lost 5 bases, V lost 6 bases, and 8 bases had no gene match. From germline, CDR1 is MNHEY and CDR2 SVGEGT. The CDR3 here is CASSRGQGRNNSPLHF. The CDR3, as DNA: TGTGCCAGCAGCAGAGGACAGGGGAGAAATAATTCACCCCTCCACTTT.

Concerning this clone: The same CDR3 arises from other DNA sequences in this sample as well. The chain employs TRBV6-6 and TRBJ1-3; possible D gene TRBD1, 6 bases. CDR1 and CDR2 (germline): MNHNY, SVGAGI (reference sequence). Between the trimmed V and J ends, which lost 8 bases and 0 bases, there was a span of 14 bases. The CDR3 loop spans 15 amino acids. The CDR3 DNA reads as TGTGCCAGCTGGTCAGGGGTCAACTCTGGAAACACCATATATTTT. It encodes CASWSGVNSGNTIYF.

The chain couples TRBV6-6 to TRBJ1-6; no clear D. V lost 6 bases and J lost 5, with 11 bases in between. This CDR3 spans 14 amino acids. Per germline, CDR1 MNHNY and CDR2 SVGAGI (reference sequence). DNA for the CDR3: TGTGCCAGCAGGCCCCCACTTGATAATTCACCCCTCCACTTT. Amino acids: CASRPPLDNSPLHF.

A few counts support this clone. The rearrangement uses TRBV7-2 and TRBJ2-7, with D perhaps matching TRBD1 (6 bases). Per the germline V gene, CDR1 is SGHTA and CDR2 is FQGNSA. The CDR3 has 16 amino acids. Trimming shortened V by 2 bases and J by 2 bases, and 16 bases separated the two germline ends. The CDR3 loop reads CASSLILGGLPYEQYF. The CDR3 DNA follows: TGTGCCAGCAGCTTAATCCTAGGGGGTTTACCCTACGAGCAGTACTTC.

The gene calls are TRBV5-1 and TRBJ2-3, with D perhaps matching TRBD1 (5 bases). The CDR3 length is 13 residues. Germline lookup yields CDR1 SGHRS and CDR2 YFSETQ. The V end lost 4 bases, the J end lost 2 bases, and 8 bases lay between the germline ends. This CDR3 reads CASSKDNTDTQYF. Written as DNA, the CDR3 is TGCGCCAGCAGCAAGGACAACACAGATACGCAGTATTTT.

This chain joins TRBV4-3 and TRBJ1-3; D is perhaps TRBD1 (6 bases). The CDR3 is 16 amino acids. V was pared by 0 bases and J by 4 bases, with 13 bases between. Germline V lookup: CDR1 LGHNA, CDR2 YSLEER. CDR3 nucleotide sequence: TGCGCCAGCAGCCAAGAGCCCAGGGGACCCGGAAACACCATATATTTT. Protein: CASSQEPRGPGNTIYF.